These 17 T cell receptor beta chains share one sample of origin, sequenced in a study of metastatic and nonmetastatic thyroid tumors. Thyroid surgery was performed in patients who had received no treatment beforehand. TCRdb reanalyzed the PCR reads via MiXCR. This sample has about 33,000 clones, with over 15% found just once. Source material: blood. The receptors were gathered from a male donor with papillary thyroid cancer or a benign thyroid nodule (not recorded which). Some clones in this sample may be carry-over from other donors' samples.

This clone appeared many times. Written as DNA, the CDR3 is TGTGCCAGCAGTTTAGAGGGGCAGAGGCAGCCCCAGCATTTT. It translates to CASSLEGQRQPQHF. V gene TRBV12-3 or TRBV12-4 combines with J gene TRBJ1-5, with TRBD1 as a possible D gene (5 bases). The ends were cut back, 1 base at V and 7 bases at J, with 11 bases in the middle. The CDR3 spans 14 residues.

The rearrangement joins TRBV5-1 to TRBJ2-7, with 11 bases identical to TRBD1. J gave up 4 bases and V 4 bases, and 7 bases lay outside the gene matches. The CDR3 is 15 amino acids. Germline V gene sequence: CDR1 SGHRS, CDR2 YFSETQ. CDR3 protein: CASSQDRGPVYEQYF. CDR3 coding DNA: TGCGCCAGCAGCCAGGACAGGGGGCCTGTGTACGAGCAGTACTTC.

Many counts were recorded for this clone. CDR3 in amino acids: CASSYPPGTRSSGNTIYF. The DNA of the CDR3 is TGTGCCAGCAGCTATCCCCCAGGTACCAGGAGTTCTGGAAACACCATATATTTT. The chain employs TRBV11-2 and TRBJ1-3; D not resolved. The CDR3 is 18 residues long. V lost 4 bases and J 1 base, leaving 20 bases between the germline ends. Germline V gene data show CDR1 as SGHAT and CDR2 as FQNNGV.

In this sample, this clone turned up many times. The chain uses TRBV9 and TRBJ2-1, with D perhaps assigned TRBD1 or TRBD2 (7 bases each). CDR3 length equals 12 residues. Germline lookup yields CDR1 SGDLS and CDR2 YYNGEE. V dropped 3 bases and J dropped 10 bases, with 11 bases sitting between them. The CDR3 sequence: CASSAGGDEQFF. The DNA for the CDR3 is TGTGCCAGCAGCGCAGGGGGGGACGAGCAGTTCTTC.

The chain carries TRBV6-1 and TRBJ2-7, with TRBD1 identical over 8 bases. The junction had 10 bases not matched to a gene; V was cut back by 6 bases and J by 0 bases. Germline V gives CDR1 MNHNS, CDR2 SASEGT. The CDR3 runs 16 residues. CDR3 loop: CASSPAWTGSSYEQYF. CDR3 in DNA: TGTGCCAGCAGCCCGGCCTGGACAGGGAGCTCCTACGAGCAGTACTTC.

CDR3 nucleotide sequence: TGTGCCAGCAGACGGACAGGCCGGTGCTCCTACGAGCAGTACTTC. It is translated as CASRRTGRCSYEQYF. The rearrangement links TRBV28 to TRBJ2-7; 7 positions agree with TRBD1. V shed 6 bases and J 0 bases; nucleotides not matched to a gene: 8. CDR3 length: 15 residues. Germline CDR1 MDHEN, CDR2 SYDVKM.

This clone was observed at least ten times. V is TRBV29-1 and J is TRBJ2-1; D uncertain. Trimming took off 4 bases at V and 0 bases at J, with 10 bases between the two ends. Germline loops: CDR1 SQVTM, CDR2 ANQGSEA. The CDR3 is 14 residues long. In nucleotides, the CDR3 is TGCAGCGTTGTCAGTTCCAGCTCCTACAATGAGCAGTTCTTC. Its protein is CSVVSSSSYNEQFF.

This clone occurred many times. CDR3 protein: CSAADAANTGELFF. The CDR3 DNA reads as TGCAGTGCAGCGGACGCCGCGAACACCGGGGAGCTGTTTTTT. V and J are TRBV20-1 and TRBJ2-2; possible D gene TRBD2, 5 bases. Germline CDR1 is DFQATT and CDR2 is SNEGSKA (reference sequence). This CDR3 spans 14 amino acids. The V gene lost 6 bases and the J gene lost 0 bases, with 11 bases spanning the gap.

This sequence joins TRBV28 and TRBJ1-6; D gene unclear. The CDR3 is 14 residues long. Germline V gene sequence: CDR1 MDHEN, CDR2 SYDVKM. V was shortened by 6 bases and J by 7 bases, with 13 bases between the two germline ends. The CDR3 coding sequence is TGTGCCAGCAGCCCTCGCGGGTCCAATTCACCCCTCCACTTT. Its protein product is CASSPRGSNSPLHF.

This clone was counted ten times or more. The rearrangement uses TRBV18 and TRBJ2-2, with TRBD1 matching 10 bases. Germline-derived CDR1 and CDR2 are KGHSH and LQKENI. CDR3 size: 19 residues. V lost 1 base, J lost 6 bases, and 14 bases stayed unmatched. The CDR3 sequence is CASSPRLTGTGDSPGELFF. CDR3 DNA sequence: TGTGCCAGCTCACCACGGTTAACCGGGACAGGGGATAGTCCCGGGGAGCTGTTTTTT.

The chain uses TRBV6-2 or TRBV6-3 and TRBJ1-2; unclear D gene. V was cut by 3 bases and J by 2 bases, with 4 bases left in between. The germline gives CDR1 MNHEY, CDR2 SVGEGT. The CDR3 contains 12 residues. CDR3 nucleotides: TGTGCCAGCAGTTATAGAAACTATGGCTACACCTTC. Amino acid sequence: CASSYRNYGYTF.

This clone was observed many times. V is TRBV4-3 and J is TRBJ2-7; D gene unclear. This CDR3 contains 14 residues. CDR1 LGHNA and CDR2 YSLEER come from the germline V gene. V was cut by 3 bases and J by 0 bases, with 9 bases left in between. CDR3 residues: CASSQGGNSYEQYF. CDR3 coding DNA: TGCGCCAGCAGCCAGGGCGGAAACTCCTACGAGCAGTACTTC.

This clone was recorded a few times. The junction departs from germline at one end; a sequencing error may be responsible. This chain links TRBV6-4 with TRBJ2-3; no clear D. The CDR3 runs 13 residues. Germline lookup yields CDR1 MRHNA and CDR2 SNTAGT. The CDR3 loop reads CAISFSSTDTQYF. The CDR3 DNA is TGTGCCATCAGTTTTAGCAGCACAGATACGCAGTATTTT.

Note on this clone: With a much larger clone just one base away, this may be a read error. The rearrangement links TRBV12-3 or TRBV12-4 to TRBJ2-2, with 12 bases fitting TRBD2. The junction had 7 bases not matched to a gene; V was cut back by 5 bases and J by 6 bases. This CDR3 is 16 amino acids long. CDR3 bases: TGTGCCAGCAGTGGGACTAGCGGGTTTAACGCCGGGGAGCTGTTTTTT. The encoded protein is CASSGTSGFNAGELFF.

This clone is medium-sized (0.01 to 0.1%) in the sample. V and J are TRBV30 and TRBJ1-2; D is undetermined. V was shortened by 1 base and J by 5 bases, with 14 bases between the two germline ends. CDR3 size: 14 residues. Germline-derived CDR1 and CDR2 are GTSNPN and SVGIG (reference sequence). DNA for the CDR3: TGTGCCTGGAGTGGACCGGGCAGCCAATATGGCTACACCTTC. Amino acid sequence: CAWSGPGSQYGYTF.

This clone was counted ten times or more. The V gene is TRBV20-1, the J gene TRBJ2-5; no reliable D call. The ends were cut back, 3 bases at V and 2 bases at J, with 10 bases in the middle. Looked up from germline, CDR1 is DFQATT and CDR2 is SNEGSKA (reference sequence). This CDR3 is built from 13 residues. CDR3 DNA sequence: TGCAGTGCTAGTTTAGTAGGGCAAGAGACCCAGTACTTC. This codes for CSASLVGQETQYF.

Notes on this clone: The sample carries other DNA sequences with the same CDR3. The chain recombines TRBV3-1 with TRBJ2-5; maybe TRBD2 (6 bases). Germline V gene lookup returns CDR1 LGHDT and CDR2 YNNKEL (reference sequence). CDR3 length: 16 residues. The V and J ends lost 5 bases and 2 bases respectively, with 18 bases between them. The CDR3 sequence: CASSSSRSGPQETQYF. CDR3 bases: TGTGCCAGCAGCTCCAGTAGGAGCGGGCCACAAGAGACCCAGTACTTC.